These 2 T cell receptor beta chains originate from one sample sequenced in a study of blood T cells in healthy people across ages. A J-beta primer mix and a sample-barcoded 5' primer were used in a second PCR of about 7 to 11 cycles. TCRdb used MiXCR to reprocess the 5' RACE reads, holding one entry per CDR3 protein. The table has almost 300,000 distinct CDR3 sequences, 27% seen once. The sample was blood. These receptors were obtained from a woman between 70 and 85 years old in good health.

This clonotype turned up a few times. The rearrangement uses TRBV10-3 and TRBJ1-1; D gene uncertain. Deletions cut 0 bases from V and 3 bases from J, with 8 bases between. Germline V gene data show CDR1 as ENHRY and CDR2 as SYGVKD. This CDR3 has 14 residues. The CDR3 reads CAISESVRDTEAFF. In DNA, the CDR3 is TGTGCCATCAGTGAGTCGGTCCGGGACACTGAAGCTTTCTTT.

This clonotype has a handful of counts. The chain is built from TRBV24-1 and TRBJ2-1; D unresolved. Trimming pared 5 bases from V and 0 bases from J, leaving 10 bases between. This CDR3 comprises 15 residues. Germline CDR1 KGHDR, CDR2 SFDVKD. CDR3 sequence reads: CATSGSGFSYNEQFF. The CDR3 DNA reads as TGTGCCACCAGTGGTTCAGGATTCTCCTACAATGAGCAGTTCTTC.